The 16 T cell receptor beta chains in this list originate from one sample, sequenced in a study of blood T cell repertoires in COVID-19. Profiled with immunoSEQ multiplex PCR; TCRdb holds only in-frame clones, not every one. This sample yields about 98,000 clones, of which 75% to 90% are seen a single time; 3.5% to 5.5% belongs to the top ten. Material for sequencing was peripheral blood. These receptors originate from a human donor in a cohort sampled during active COVID-19.

The chain carries TRBV6-6 and TRBJ2-3; a weak D match, TRBD1 (6 bases). V was pared by 6 bases and J by 3 bases, with 10 bases between. This CDR3 region has 13 residues. In germline, CDR1 is MNHNY, CDR2 SVGAGI (reference sequence). The CDR3 region has the DNA TGTGCCAGCAGCCCTCAGGGGACAGATACGCAGTATTTT. This codes for CASSPQGTDTQYF.

The rearrangement uses TRBV5-1 and TRBJ1-4; TRBD1 is a possible D gene (6 bases). The CDR3 sequence is 16 residues long. Germline V gene sequence: CDR1 SGHRS, CDR2 YFSETQ. V dropped 2 bases and J dropped 3 bases, with 14 bases sitting between them. The CDR3 loop reads CASSLIPTGPNEKLFF. CDR3 in DNA: TGCGCCAGCAGCTTAATTCCGACAGGCCCTAATGAAAAACTGTTTTTT.

The J gene is TRBJ1-2, the V gene TRBV7-2; D not certain. V lost 4 bases to trimming and J lost 0 bases, with 9 bases between them. Germline V lookup: CDR1 SGHTA, CDR2 FQGNSA. The CDR3 has 14 amino acids. The CDR3 sequence: CASSSFRSNYGYTF. In DNA form, the CDR3 reads TGTGCCAGCAGCTCTTTCAGGTCTAACTATGGCTACACCTTC.

The V and J genes are TRBV7-2 and TRBJ1-5; D may be TRBD1 (6 bases). The V and J ends lost 5 bases and 5 bases respectively, with 16 bases between them. In germline, CDR1 is SGHTA, CDR2 FQGNSA. The CDR3 contains 15 residues. CDR3 region: CASSPTGTTHQPQHF. In nucleotides, the CDR3 is TGTGCCAGCAGCCCCACAGGGACCACTCATCAGCCCCAGCATTTT.

CDR3 nucleotides: TGCGCCAGCAGTGCACAACAGGGGGGACTCGAGCAGTACTTC. Protein sequence: CASSAQQGGLEQYF. This chain uses TRBV10-2 with TRBJ2-7, with 8 positions matching TRBD1. V dropped 4 bases and J dropped 6; count of bases not matched to a gene: 8. The CDR3 spans 14 residues. Germline values: CDR1 WSHSY, CDR2 SAAADI.

The chain has TRBV7-2 and TRBJ1-1; D ambiguous. The V end lost 2 bases, the J end lost 7 bases, and 11 bases lay between the germline ends. The CDR3 is made up of 13 amino acids. Germline CDR1 is SGHTA and CDR2 is FQGNSA. Here the CDR3 reads CASSLLMADEAFF. In nucleotides, the CDR3 is TGTGCCAGCAGCTTACTAATGGCGGATGAAGCTTTCTTT.

The chain combines TRBV7-3 with TRBJ2-5; possible D gene TRBD2, 6 bases. Looked up from germline, CDR1 is SGHTA and CDR2 is FQGTGA. Trimming removed 4 bases from V and 1 base from J, with 7 bases in between. This CDR3 has 13 residues. The chain's CDR3 is CASSWRVQETQYF. CDR3 in DNA: TGTGCCAGCAGCTGGAGGGTCCAAGAGACCCAGTACTTC.

The chain carries TRBV3-1 (or the pseudogene TRBV3-2) and TRBJ1-2, with a tentative D call TRBD1 (6 bases). Germline CDR1 LGHDT, CDR2 YNNKEL (reference sequence). The V end lost 4 bases, the J end lost 4 bases, and 13 bases lay between the germline ends. This CDR3 region has 14 residues. The CDR3 protein is CASSLVGGVYGYTF. In DNA, the CDR3 is TGTGCCAGCAGCCTAGTAGGGGGGGTCTATGGCTACACCTTC.

The chain carries TRBV5-4 and TRBJ2-1; D uncertain. Germline assignment: CDR1 SGHNT and CDR2 YYREEE (reference sequence). Trimming left V 4 bases short and J 6 bases short, with 8 bases between. The CDR3 totals 12 residues. CDR3 amino acids: CASSLSPNEQFF. CDR3 coding DNA: TGTGCCAGCAGCCTTTCCCCCAATGAGCAGTTCTTC.

The V and J genes are TRBV19 and TRBJ2-3; the D gene is possibly TRBD2 (5 bases). This CDR3 region has 13 residues. Trimming took off 4 bases at V and 6 bases at J, with 11 bases between the two ends. The germline V gene encodes CDR1 LNHDA and CDR2 SQIVND (reference sequence). The CDR3 region is CASSTGFPDTQYF. The CDR3 region has the DNA TGTGCCAGTAGTACGGGGTTCCCCGATACGCAGTATTTT.

The CDR3: CASSLSQANTGELFF. The CDR3 bases are TGCGCCAGCAGCTTAAGTCAGGCCAACACCGGGGAGCTGTTTTTT. The V call is TRBV5-1, the J call TRBJ2-2; D gene uncertain. Germline assignment: CDR1 SGHRS and CDR2 YFSETQ. V lost 2 bases and J 2 bases, leaving 10 bases between the germline ends. The CDR3 covers 15 residues.

This sequence joins TRBV5-1 and TRBJ2-7; 7 nucleotides match TRBD1. The J segment lost 5 bases and the V segment lost 3 bases, leaving 14 bases of the junction unmatched. Germline V gene sequence: CDR1 SGHRS, CDR2 YFSETQ. The CDR3 runs 16 residues. CDR3 sequence reads: CASSYRGANLLHEQYF. CDR3 nucleotides: TGCGCCAGCAGCTACAGGGGCGCCAATTTACTCCACGAGCAGTACTTC.

The chain couples TRBV5-5 to TRBJ2-7; the D is unclear. The V end was cut by 1 base, the J end by 0 bases, with 8 bases between. This CDR3 comprises 14 residues. The germline CDR1 and CDR2 sequences are SGHKS and YYEKEE (reference sequence). The CDR3 is CASSLQFSSYEQYF. In DNA, the CDR3 is TGTGCCAGCAGCTTGCAGTTCTCCTCCTACGAGCAGTACTTC.

The chain combines TRBV3-1 (or the pseudogene TRBV3-2) with TRBJ1-2, with D hard to call. The V gene lost 2 bases and the J gene lost 4 bases, with 8 bases spanning the gap. The CDR3 sequence is 13 residues long. Germline loops: CDR1 LGHDT, CDR2 YNNKEL (reference sequence). In DNA, the CDR3 is TGTGCCAGCAGCCAACGGAGGACCTATGGCTACACCTTC. Translation gives CASSQRRTYGYTF.

The sample holds a few counts of this clone. The chain joins TRBV4-1 to TRBJ2-1; TRBD1 matches 8 bases. The CDR3 runs 19 residues. Looked up from germline, CDR1 is MGHRA and CDR2 is YSYEKL. After removal of 2 bases from V and 2 bases from J, the junction contained 14 bases not matched to a gene. CDR3 sequence (DNA): TGCGCCAGCAGCCAATTGACCAGGGGGCCCAAATCCCCCTACAATGAGCAGTTCTTC. Protein sequence: CASSQLTRGPKSPYNEQFF.

The V and J genes are TRBV5-1 and TRBJ1-6; maybe TRBD1 (6 bases). This CDR3 has 16 amino acids. V lost 0 bases and J 7 bases, leaving 14 bases between the germline ends. Looked up from germline, CDR1 is SGHRS and CDR2 is YFSETQ. Here the CDR3 reads CASSLGRGGPNSPLHF. The DNA for the CDR3 is TGCGCCAGCAGCTTGGGGCGAGGGGGTCCCAATTCACCCCTCCACTTT.